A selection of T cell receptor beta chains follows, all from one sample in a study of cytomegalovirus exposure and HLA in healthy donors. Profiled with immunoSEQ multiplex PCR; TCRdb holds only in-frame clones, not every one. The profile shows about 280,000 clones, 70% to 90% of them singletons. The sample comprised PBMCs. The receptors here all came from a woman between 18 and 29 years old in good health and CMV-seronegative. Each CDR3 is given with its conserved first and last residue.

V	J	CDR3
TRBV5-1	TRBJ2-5	CASSLGGARETQYF
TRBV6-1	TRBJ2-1	CASSERTGAFNEQFF
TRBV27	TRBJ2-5	CASSLFGVRGGETQYF
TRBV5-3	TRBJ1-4	CARSLRQGIDEKLFF
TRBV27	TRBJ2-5	CASSRYGSGKETQYF
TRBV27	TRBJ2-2	CASSGRLAAYTGELFF
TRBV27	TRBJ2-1	CASSRVGGHEQFF
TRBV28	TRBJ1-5	CASSAAGTFGLDSNQPQHF
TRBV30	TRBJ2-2	CAWSVQRLHTGELFF
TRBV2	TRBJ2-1	CASSTQGGSYNEQFF
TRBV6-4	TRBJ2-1	CARGDRGAYNEQFF
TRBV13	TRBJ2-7	CASSLTGTSGMVEQYF
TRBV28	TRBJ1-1	CASRETGNTEAFF
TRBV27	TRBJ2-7	CASSSPGQGSYEQYF
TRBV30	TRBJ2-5	CAWTRLNRASGETQYF
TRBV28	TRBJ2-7	CASSPRGAGGSQYF
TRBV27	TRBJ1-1	CASSPYGTGWTTEAFF
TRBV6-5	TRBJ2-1	CASSLDLARGQFF
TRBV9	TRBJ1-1	CASSVATELNTEAFF
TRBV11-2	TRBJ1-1	CASSLAGGYTEAFF
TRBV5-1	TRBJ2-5	CASSLVVVRLAEETQYF
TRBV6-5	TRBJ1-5	CASTRDRSTQPQHF
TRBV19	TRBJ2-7	CASSIATGTLGEQYF
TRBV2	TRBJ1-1	CASSDGTGGSF
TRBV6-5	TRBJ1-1	CASSYSAAGAEAFF